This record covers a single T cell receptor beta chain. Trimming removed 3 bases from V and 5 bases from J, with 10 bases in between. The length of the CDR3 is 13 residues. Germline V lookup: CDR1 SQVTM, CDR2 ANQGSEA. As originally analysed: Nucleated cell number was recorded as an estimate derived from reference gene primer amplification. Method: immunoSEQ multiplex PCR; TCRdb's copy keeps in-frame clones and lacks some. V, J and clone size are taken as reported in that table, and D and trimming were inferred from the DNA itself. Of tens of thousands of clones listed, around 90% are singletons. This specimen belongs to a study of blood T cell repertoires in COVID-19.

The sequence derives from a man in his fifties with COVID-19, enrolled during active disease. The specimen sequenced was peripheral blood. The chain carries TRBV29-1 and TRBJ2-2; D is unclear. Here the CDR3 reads CSVDPRVTGELFF. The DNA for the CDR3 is TGCAGCGTTGACCCTCGGGTTACCGGGGAGCTGTTTTTT.